The 6 T cell receptor beta chains in this list originate from one sample, sequenced in a study of blood T cell repertoires in COVID-19. TCRdb's table, derived via immunoSEQ multiplex PCR, lists solely in-frame clones and lacks some. The sample includes 150,000 to 190,000 clones, around 80% of them seen just once. Sequenced sample: peripheral blood. All receptors come from a woman between 45 and 65 years old with acute or convalescent COVID-19.

This chain uses TRBV15 with TRBJ1-4; D remains unclear. CDR3 length: 15 amino acids. V lost 0 bases, J lost 8 bases, and 13 bases lay in between. CDR1 LNHNV and CDR2 YYDKDF come from the germline V gene (reference sequence). The CDR3 DNA reads as TGTGCCACCAGCAGAGAGACGAGGGCGGGAGAAAAACTGTTTTTT. Its translation is CATSRETRAGEKLFF.

CDR3 sequence (DNA): TGTGCTAGTGGTGTCGAACTAGCGACCGGGGAGCTGTTTTTT. This sequence encodes CASGVELATGELFF. This chain joins TRBV12-5 and TRBJ2-2, with TRBD2 identical over 7 bases. CDR3 length: 14 residues. The V and J ends lost 5 bases and 5 bases, in that order; junction bases with no gene match: 5. Germline CDR1 reads LGHNT; CDR2 reads FRNRAP. Full variable domain (remainder filled in from reference TRBV12-5 and TRBJ2-2): DARVTQTPRHKVTEMGQEVTMRCQPILGHNTVFWYRQTMMQGLELLAYFRNRAPLDDSGMPKDRFSAEMPDATLATLKIQPSEPRDSAVYFCASGVELATGELFFGEGSRLTVL.

This chain links TRBV5-1 with TRBJ1-2; TRBD1 aligns across 7 bases. This CDR3 contains 15 residues. J lost 8 bases, V lost 6 bases, and 16 bases had no gene match. Germline V gene lookup returns CDR1 SGHRS and CDR2 YFSETQ. CDR3 DNA sequence: TGCGCCAGCATGGGACAGCCCGCTAGTCCGGACGGCTACACCTTC. It codes for CASMGQPASPDGYTF.

Concerning this clone itself: The same CDR3 also results from other DNA sequences found in this sample. The chain is built from TRBV5-1 and TRBJ1-2, with 8 bases matching TRBD1. CDR1 is SGHRS, CDR2 YFSETQ, per germline. The CDR3 consists of 13 residues. V trimming: 4 bases; J trimming: 4 bases; junction bases outside the gene matches: 3. The CDR3 sequence: CASSPGQGYGYTF. In nucleotides, the CDR3 is TGCGCCAGCAGCCCTGGACAGGGCTATGGCTACACCTTC.

The chain is built from TRBV7-8 and TRBJ1-6, with TRBD1 identical over 7 bases. The CDR3 has 15 amino acids. V lost 2 bases, J lost 8 bases, and 6 bases stayed unmatched. Germline V gene data show CDR1 as SGHVS and CDR2 as FQNEAQ. CDR3 sequence reads: CASSLRGQKDSPLHF. CDR3 nucleotide sequence: TGTGCCAGCAGCTTAAGGGGACAGAAGGATTCACCCCTCCACTTT. Full variable domain (outside the CDR3, taken from reference TRBV7-8 and TRBJ1-6): GAGVSQSPRYKVAKRGQDVALRCDPISGHVSLFWYQQALGQGPEFLTYFQNEAQLDKSGLPSDRFFAERPEGSVSTLKIQRTQQEDSAVYLCASSLRGQKDSPLHFGNGTRLTVT.

The DNA of the CDR3 is TGTGCCAGCAGTAACGGTTTGGGCAATCAGCCCCAGCATTTT. As protein: CASSNGLGNQPQHF. The chain uses TRBV6-5 and TRBJ1-5; D is uncertain. Trimming cost V 5 bases and J 2 bases, with 10 bases left between them. There are 14 residues in the CDR3. Per the germline V gene, CDR1 is MNHEY and CDR2 is SVGAGI.